Given below is one T cell receptor beta chain in context. Its antigen has not been determined. A single base separates this from a much larger clone, so it may be a read error. Taken from cysteine to phenylalanine, the CDR3 has 12 residues. Left in the record is the CDR3 DNA by itself, 36 bases read in frame from the first base. CDR1 and CDR2 are drawn from the germline V gene (reference sequence): SEHNR, FQNEAQ. V sheds 5 bases and J sheds 6 bases, leaving 10 bases between their ends. Libraries of naive CD8 T cells were generated from roughly 21,000 to 960,000 sorted cells, with 10%, 30% or 50% of the purified RNA used. Naive CD8 T cells, defined as CD8+CD4-CCR7+CD45RA+, were FACS-sorted into RLT Plus buffer on a BD FACSAria II. Roughly ten TCR copies' worth of Jurkat RNA were spiked into about 19,000-1,000,000 naive CD8 T cell samples to test detection sensitivity. CD8 T cells were enriched using RosetteSep CD8+ T Cell Enrichment Cocktail and Ficoll-Paque, and the enriched cells then underwent ACK red cell lysis.

The record originates from a study of molecular identifiers for immune sequencing clone quantification listed by TCRdb under 2018. Background for the entire study: For a replicate experiment, the RNA from either approximately 20,000 or 100,000 naive CD8 T cells was divided into five aliquots, and four of those aliquots went on to sequencing. CD8 T cells were used in a methods study to benchmark molecular-identifier clustering-based TCR repertoire sequencing (MIDCIRS) and TCR RNA copy counting. Overall study results and their limits: In CMV-specific effector cells, clones with more than 20 RNA copies accounted for over 99% of molecules, whereas in naive cells such clones accounted for under 1%. Even against a background of 800,000 to 1,000,000 naive CD8 T cells, spiked-in Jurkat TCR RNA amounting to a single cell's worth was reported to be detectable. When barcode sub-clustering was left out, chimeric consensus sequences inflated TCR diversity, with chimeras reaching as high as 47%. Highly expanded clone sizes could be underestimated if identical TCR molecules share a barcode. Spiked-in Jurkat TCR RNA (approximately eleven copies' worth), which is not part of the donor repertoire, was contained in the naive libraries. Modeling indicated about 3.1 TCR RNA copies recovered per cell, compared with around 11 by digital PCR, which implies a capture efficiency of approximately 31%.

Libraries were made using PCR. Instrument on record: Illumina HiSeq 4000. Bulk TCR libraries were made following a previously described method, with the TCR primers given in Table S5. Purification of total RNA was performed with the Qiagen AllPrep DNA/RNA kit. Before any analysis, reads coming from multiple sequencing runs of the same library were combined into one pool. The authors processed their data as follows. Reads were retained only if their TCR constant sequence matched exactly, and those retained reads were trimmed to 150 nt and grouped according to their 12-nt molecular barcodes. Within each barcode group, reads were sub-clustered at a 15% Levenshtein threshold, and quality-weighted consensus sequences were built per RNA molecule. Non-functional sequences were discarded, and so were lower-count sequences lying one edit away from another sequence. Based on a fit of two negative binomial distributions, barcode sub-clusters having less than 20% of the maximum read count were discarded. The public reads were quality trimmed at Q25 with fastp and then assembled into clones with MiXCR by TCRdb, keeping productive beta chains. Records with the same CDR3 protein are collapsed into one entry carrying the most frequent genes and DNA. The V and J calls and clone size are TCRdb's, not the authors'. The sample data list 300,000 to 400,000 distinct CDR3 sequences, and around a fifth of these were observed just once. In total, the top ten clones hold approximately 0.85% of the sample.

This clonotype was obtained from a human donor in good health. Some libraries in this study had Jurkat cell RNA spiked in. Recombination connected TRBV7-9 to TRBJ1-1, with the D gene call left open. The specimen sequenced was naive CD8+ T cells from blood, with Jurkat cell RNA spiked in. What this sample's cell subset or site label stands for: FACS-sorted CD8+CD4-CCR7+CD45RA+ naive T cells. The CDR3 reads as follows: CASSAIGAEAFF. The sequence in DNA is TGTGCCAGCAGCGCCATTGGGGCTGAAGCTTTCTTT. When the CDR3 is completed using the reference TRBV7-9 and TRBJ1-1 genes on either side, the full variable domain is DTGVSQNPRHKITKRGQNVTFRCDPISEHNRLYWYRQTLGQGPEFLTYFQNEAQLEKSRLLSDRFSAERPKGSFSTLEIQRTEQGDSAMYLCASSAIGAEAFFGQGTRLTVV.